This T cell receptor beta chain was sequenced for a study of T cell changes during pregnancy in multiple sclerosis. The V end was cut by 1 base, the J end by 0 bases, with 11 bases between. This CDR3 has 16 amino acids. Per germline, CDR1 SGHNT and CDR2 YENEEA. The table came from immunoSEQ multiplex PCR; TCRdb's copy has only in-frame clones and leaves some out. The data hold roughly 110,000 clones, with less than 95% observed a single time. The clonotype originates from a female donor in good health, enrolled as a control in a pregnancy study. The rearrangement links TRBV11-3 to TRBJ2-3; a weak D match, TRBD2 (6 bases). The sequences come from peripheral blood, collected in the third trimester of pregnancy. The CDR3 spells CASSLVGAGSTDTQYF. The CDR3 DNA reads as TGTGCCAGCAGCTTAGTAGGGGCGGGGAGCACAGATACGCAGTATTTT.